This T cell receptor beta chain was recovered during a study of T cells after yellow fever vaccination. Overall study results and limits: In post-booster samples, most primary-vaccination clones reappeared (approximately 95% CD4, over 70% CD8). Clonotypes appearing in both CD4 and CD8 compartments existed, and their share was small.

By 5'RACE template switching, TCR cDNA was produced, with a universal primer site and UMIs added in the process. Using its own MiXCR run on the 5' RACE reads, TCRdb lists one record per CDR3 protein. The data contain approximately 85,000 distinct CDR3 sequences, 13% of them seen just once; the ten biggest clones take up just under 25%. Trimming cost V 4 bases and J 2 bases; bases outside gene matches: 14. Germline V CDR1 and CDR2: MGHRA, YSYEKL. The CDR3 sequence is 18 residues long. This sample comprised CD8+ T cells not binding an NS4B(214-222) dextramer, sorted from PBMCs, obtained roughly 20 days after the first yellow fever vaccination. The gene calls are TRBV4-1 and TRBJ2-3; the match to TRBD2 covers 8 bases. The sequence was obtained from a man in his late teens or twenties who received the YFV17D yellow fever vaccine. The CDR3 DNA follows: TGCGCCAGCAGCCCGACTCGGCTTGGCGGGGGGTCCACAGATACGCAGTATTTT. Its protein product is CASSPTRLGGGSTDTQYF.